These 28 T cell receptor beta chains share one sample of origin, sequenced in a study of blood T cells in healthy people across ages. A second PCR of 7 to 11 cycles used a sample-barcoded 5' primer and a J-beta primer mix. TCRdb used MiXCR to reprocess the 5' RACE reads, holding one entry per CDR3 protein. This sample has some 1,500,000 distinct CDR3 sequences, with less than 45% found just once. The source material was blood. The receptors come from a woman between 18 and 30 years old in good health.

The CDR3 sequence: CSARPLAGDSSYEQYF. Here the CDR3 DNA reads TGCAGTGCTAGACCACTAGCGGGGGATAGCTCCTACGAGCAGTACTTC. V gene TRBV20-1 combines with J gene TRBJ2-7, with TRBD2 matching 11 bases. Germline loops: CDR1 DFQATT, CDR2 SNEGSKA (reference sequence). The CDR3 sequence is 16 residues long. The J segment lost 0 bases and the V segment lost 2 bases, leaving 6 bases of the junction unmatched.

To note about this clonotype: Sequence at one end of the junction differs from germline and may be a read error. This chain uses TRBV29-1 with TRBJ2-7, with D possibly TRBD1 on 6 matching bases. The germline V gene encodes CDR1 SQVTM and CDR2 ANQGSEA. The CDR3 sequence is 13 residues long. The CDR3 spells CSAEAGVNYVQYF. CDR3 bases: TGCAGCGCAGAGGCAGGGGTGAACTACGTGCAGTACTTC.

This chain joins TRBV6-2 or TRBV6-3 and TRBJ2-5; 7 bases match TRBD2. CDR3 length: 14 amino acids. Germline CDR1 reads MNHEY; CDR2 reads SVGEGT. The ends lost 6 bases at V and 4 bases at J; junction bases unmatched: 8. The CDR3 nucleotides read TGTGCCAGCAGATCGGGAGGCCGGCGAGAGACCCAGTACTTC. Residues: CASRSGGRRETQYF.

This clonotype was seen only a few times. V is TRBV7-9 and J is TRBJ2-2, with a possible D match to TRBD1 (5 bases). This CDR3 spans 14 amino acids. V shed 4 bases and J shed 6 bases, with 12 bases lying between them. CDR1 SEHNR and CDR2 FQNEAQ come from the germline V gene (reference sequence). CDR3 protein: CASSSSQGSGELFF. CDR3 in DNA: TGTGCCAGCAGCTCTTCCCAGGGTTCCGGGGAGCTGTTTTTT.

This clonotype was observed a handful of times. CDR3 in amino acids: CASSLEATTYEQYF. In nucleotides, the CDR3 is TGTGCCAGCAGCTTAGAGGCAACCACCTACGAGCAGTACTTC. The chain carries TRBV7-6 and TRBJ2-7, with D unresolved. Germline CDR1 and CDR2: SGHVS and FNYEAQ. Trimming removed 1 base from V and 2 bases from J, with 9 bases in between. The CDR3 runs to 14 residues.

This chain connects TRBV12-3 or TRBV12-4 to TRBJ2-2; D remains unclear. The ends were cut back, 5 bases at V and 8 bases at J, with 12 bases in the middle. The CDR3 runs 13 residues. The CDR3 spells CASSVVPPGELFF. DNA for the CDR3: TGTGCCAGCAGTGTAGTCCCCCCGGGGGAGCTGTTTTTT.

This clonotype was detected only a few times. The V and J genes are TRBV2 and TRBJ2-7, with a weak D call TRBD1 (6 bases). V gave up 7 bases and J gave up 0 bases, with 10 bases separating them. The CDR3 spans 13 residues. Germline loops: CDR1 SNHLY, CDR2 FYNNEI. CDR3 in DNA: TGTGCCAGCAAAACAGGGTTCTCCTACGAGCAGTACTTC. Translated: CASKTGFSYEQYF. The variable domain in full, completed from reference TRBV2 and TRBJ2-7, reads EPEVTQTPSHQVTQMGQEVILRCVPISNHLYFYWYRQILGQKVEFLVSFYNNEISEKSEIFDDQFSVERPDGSNFTLKIRSTKLEDSAMYFCASKTGFSYEQYFGPGTRLTVT.

The chain is built from TRBV18 and TRBJ2-3; D possibly corresponds to TRBD2 (6 bases). The germline V gene has CDR1 KGHSH and CDR2 LQKENI. The V gene lost 1 base and the J gene lost 2 bases, with 19 bases spanning the gap. The CDR3 length is 18 residues. CDR3 sequence: CASSPLRGSLSLTDTQYF. CDR3 nucleotides: TGTGCCAGCTCACCACTTCGGGGGTCCCTCTCCCTCACAGATACGCAGTATTTT. Using reference TRBV18 and TRBJ2-3 for the parts outside the CDR3, the full variable domain is NAGVMQNPRHLVRRRGQEARLRCSPMKGHSHVYWYRQLPEEGLKFMVYLQKENIIDESGMPKERFSAEFPKEGPSILRIQQVVRGDSAAYFCASSPLRGSLSLTDTQYFGPGTRLTVL.

This sequence joins TRBV7-9 and TRBJ2-5; 13 positions agree with TRBD2. Trimming took 5 bases from V and 13 from J; bases not matched to a gene: 7. Germline V gives CDR1 SEHNR, CDR2 FQNEAQ (reference sequence). This CDR3 has 13 amino acids. Here the CDR3 reads CASSAGLAGLVYF. The CDR3 coding sequence is TGTGCCAGCAGCGCGGGACTAGCGGGACTGGTGTACTTC.

The chain links TRBV5-5 to TRBJ2-5; TRBD1 matches 9 bases. The CDR3 has 17 amino acids. Germline V lookup: CDR1 SGHKS, CDR2 YYEKEE (reference sequence). Trimming took 0 bases from V and 5 from J; bases not matched to a gene: 11. CDR3 coding DNA: TGTGCCAGCAGCTTGGCGCCCCGGGACAGGGTTTTTGAGACCCAGTACTTC. This codes for CASSLAPRDRVFETQYF.

The V call is TRBV2, the J call TRBJ2-2, with D uncertain. Trimming removed 6 bases from V and 8 bases from J, with 10 bases in between. CDR1 is SNHLY and CDR2 is FYNNEI in the germline V gene. The CDR3 loop spans 12 amino acids. The CDR3 loop is CASRPQEGELFF. CDR3 in DNA: TGTGCCAGCAGGCCCCAGGAAGGGGAGCTGTTTTTT.

This clonotype was seen more than once but under ten times. The V gene is TRBV6-5, the J gene TRBJ2-7, with D uncertain. Germline V gives CDR1 MNHEY, CDR2 SVGAGI. CDR3 length equals 14 residues. V dropped 1 base and J dropped 2 bases, with 9 bases sitting between them. CDR3 DNA sequence: TGTGCCAGCAGTTACTATGCGCGAGCCTACGAGCAGTACTTC. Translation: CASSYYARAYEQYF.

This clonotype has only a few counts. V is TRBV4-3 and J is TRBJ2-7; the D gene could be TRBD1 or TRBD2 (5 bases each). Germline CDR1 LGHNA, CDR2 YSLEER. The CDR3 length is 15 residues. V lost 1 base, J lost 4 bases, and 14 bases lay in between. CDR3 protein: CASSQATPGPYEQYF. CDR3 in DNA: TGCGCCAGCAGCCAAGCAACCCCGGGGCCTTACGAGCAGTACTTC.

This clonotype was observed a handful of times. The chain couples TRBV30 to TRBJ1-2; D remains ambiguous. Germline V CDR1 and CDR2: GTSNPN, SVGIG (reference sequence). The CDR3 has 14 residues. Trimming removed 1 base at V and 4 bases at J, with 13 bases between. For the CDR3, the DNA is TGTGCCTGGAGTGCCCCCCAGGTCCCCTATGGCTACACCTTC. Translation gives CAWSAPQVPYGYTF.

A few counts support this clonotype. V gene TRBV6-5 combines with J gene TRBJ1-1; 7 bases fit TRBD1. V lost 4 bases and J lost 1; bases outside the gene matches: 3. Germline V gene data show CDR1 as MNHEY and CDR2 as SVGAGI. The CDR3 extends over 14 amino acids. The CDR3 reads CASSFHRGNTEAFF. CDR3 coding DNA: TGTGCCAGCAGTTTTCACAGGGGGAACACTGAAGCTTTCTTT.

This clonotype turned up a few times. The genes are TRBV7-2 and TRBJ2-4, with 9 bases lining up with TRBD1. The germline gives CDR1 SGHTA, CDR2 FQGNSA. The V segment lost 1 base and the J segment 6 bases; nucleotides outside the gene matches: 10. The CDR3 contains 17 residues. CDR3 DNA: TGTGCCAGCAGCTTAGTTGGGACAGGGATTTTGAGAAACATTCAGTACTTC. Translation gives CASSLVGTGILRNIQYF.

V is TRBV11-2 and J is TRBJ2-3; D perhaps matches TRBD2 (5 bases). With 5 bases removed from V and 1 base from J, the gap between germline ends came to 16 bases. The CDR3 runs to 16 residues. Germline CDR1 SGHAT, CDR2 FQNNGV. The CDR3 nucleotides read TGTGCCAGCAGCATACTCGGGGAGAGAGGCACAGATACGCAGTATTTT. As protein: CASSILGERGTDTQYF.

The chain uses TRBV4-3 and TRBJ1-2, with D tentatively TRBD1 (5 bases). Between the trimmed V and J ends, which lost 0 bases and 4 bases, there was a span of 9 bases. Looked up from germline, CDR1 is LGHNA and CDR2 is YSLEER. The CDR3 runs 14 residues. CDR3 sequence (DNA): TGCGCCAGCAGCCAAGACAGGGCGATCTATGGCTACACCTTC. Translated: CASSQDRAIYGYTF.

The J gene is TRBJ1-1, the V gene TRBV19; D unresolved. Trimming stripped 5 bases from V and 2 bases from J, with 9 bases between. This CDR3 spans 13 amino acids. Germline V gives CDR1 LNHDA, CDR2 SQIVND (reference sequence). The CDR3 protein is CASSGWANTEAFF. The CDR3, as DNA: TGTGCCAGTAGTGGCTGGGCCAACACTGAAGCTTTCTTT.

The gene calls are TRBV20-1 and TRBJ2-1; 8 bases are a match to TRBD1. In germline, CDR1 is DFQATT, CDR2 SNEGSKA (reference sequence). The trim removed 6 bases at V and 0 bases at J, leaving 10 bases unmatched. The CDR3 runs 16 residues. The CDR3: CSARNRGKNSYNEQFF. The CDR3 nucleotides read TGCAGTGCGCGGAACAGGGGGAAAAACTCCTACAATGAGCAGTTCTTC.

The chain uses TRBV27 and TRBJ2-1; a weak D match, TRBD2 (6 bases). Germline-derived CDR1 and CDR2 are MNHEY and SMNVEV (reference sequence). CDR3 length: 16 residues. V lost 2 bases and J lost 9, with 20 bases in between. This CDR3 is CASSLNPPTRGGEQFF. DNA for the CDR3: TGTGCCAGCAGTTTAAACCCGCCAACGAGGGGAGGTGAGCAGTTCTTC.

The V gene is TRBV4-3, the J gene TRBJ1-1, with TRBD1 as a possible D gene (6 bases). The CDR3 is 13 residues long. Germline V gene sequence: CDR1 LGHNA, CDR2 YSLEER. V shed 4 bases and J shed 5 bases, with 11 bases lying between them. DNA for the CDR3: TGCGCCAGCAGCCTTCAGGGGTGGACTGAAGCTTTCTTT. It codes for CASSLQGWTEAFF.

This clonotype was seen a single time. One junction end does not reproduce the germline sequence, and a read error may be involved. The V and J genes are TRBV27 and TRBJ1-6; D ambiguous. Germline V CDR1 and CDR2: MNHEY, SMNVEV (reference sequence). The CDR3 length is 14 residues. The CDR3 coding sequence is TGTGTCAGCAGTCGGAAAGTCCGGAATTCACCCCTCCACTTT. Translating gives CVSSRKVRNSPLHF.

In this sample, this clonotype turned up a few times. The rearrangement joins TRBV4-3 to TRBJ2-1, with D maybe TRBD2 (5 bases). The CDR3 extends over 16 amino acids. The ends were cut back, 0 bases at V and 5 bases at J, with 14 bases in the middle. Per the germline V gene, CDR1 is LGHNA and CDR2 is YSLEER. CDR3 DNA sequence: TGCGCCAGCAGCCAAGATCGGGCTAGCTTCCACAATGAGCAGTTCTTC. It yields the protein CASSQDRASFHNEQFF.

The chain uses TRBV7-2 and TRBJ2-4; D unclear. The tail of the sequence fits TRBJ2-7 better, so the J call may be wrong. The CDR3 is 16 residues long. Germline V CDR1 and CDR2: SGHTA, FQGNSA. The CDR3 coding sequence is TGTGCCAGCAGCTTAGTCGCGCGCGGAAACTCCTACGAGCAGTACTTC. Translation: CASSLVARGNSYEQYF.

This clonotype was found a few times. This chain uses TRBV27 with TRBJ2-7; 7 bases are a match to TRBD1. The CDR3 is 14 residues long. Trimming took 1 base from V and 4 from J; bases not matched to a gene: 4. From germline, CDR1 is MNHEY and CDR2 SMNVEV (reference sequence). The CDR3 loop reads CASSLWGQRYEQYF. CDR3 nucleotides: TGTGCCAGCAGTTTATGGGGACAGAGGTACGAGCAGTACTTC.

This clonotype appeared a single time. CDR3 sequence: CASSFDRGAPYF. CDR3 coding DNA: TGTGCCAGCAGCTTCGACAGGGGAGCACCGTACTTC. The J gene is TRBJ2-5, the V gene TRBV11-3; the match to TRBD1 covers 8 bases. Germline V gene lookup returns CDR1 SGHNT and CDR2 YENEEA. V trimming: 3 bases; J trimming: 13 bases; junction bases outside the gene matches: 7. The CDR3 contains 12 residues.

The sample holds a few counts of this clonotype. The chain links TRBV4-1 to TRBJ2-7; no reliable D call. The germline gives CDR1 MGHRA, CDR2 YSYEKL. The CDR3 contains 14 residues. Trimming took off 0 bases at V and 3 bases at J, with 9 bases between the two ends. The CDR3 loop is CASSQDPSLYEQYF. The CDR3 nucleotides are TGCGCCAGCAGCCAAGATCCTTCCCTCTACGAGCAGTACTTC.